Presented here are 21 T cell receptor beta chains from one specimen sequenced in a study of shared clonotypes between healthy human individuals. Naive CD8 cells lacked CD45RO and underwent positive selection for CCR7, leaving out terminally differentiated effector memory CD45RA+ cells. Profiled with immunoSEQ multiplex PCR; TCRdb holds only in-frame clones, not every one. The sample records roughly 2.1 million clones, approximately 94% being singletons. Sequenced material: naive CD8+ T cells from PBMCs. The source of these receptors is a man aged 18 to 30 in good health. Some clones in this sample may be carry-over from other donors' samples.

The chain uses TRBV6-5 and TRBJ1-2; D may be TRBD1 (5 bases). Germline CDR1 reads MNHEY; CDR2 reads SVGAGI. This CDR3 spans 14 amino acids. V lost 4 bases and J lost 4, with 13 bases in between. The CDR3 sequence: CASSWAGPFYGYTF. For the CDR3, the DNA is TGTGCCAGCAGTTGGGCAGGGCCGTTCTATGGCTACACCTTC.

The table lists this clone with a count of one. The genes are TRBV15 and TRBJ1-1; the match to TRBD1 covers 8 bases. The trim removed 6 bases at V and 3 bases at J, leaving 15 bases unmatched. Germline CDR1 reads LNHNV; CDR2 reads YYDKDF (reference sequence). The length of the CDR3 is 17 residues. Here the CDR3 reads CATRGVGTGSLDTEAFF. The CDR3 DNA is TGTGCCACCAGGGGGGTTGGGACAGGAAGTCTCGACACTGAAGCTTTCTTT.

This sequence joins TRBV25-1 and TRBJ1-4, with D possibly matching TRBD1 (5 bases). With 1 base removed from V and 3 bases from J, the gap between germline ends came to 12 bases. The CDR3 sequence is 16 residues long. The germline V gene encodes CDR1 MGHDK and CDR2 SYGVNS. This CDR3 is CASSESPWGANEKLFF. In nucleotides, the CDR3 is TGTGCCAGCAGTGAATCGCCATGGGGGGCTAATGAAAAACTGTTTTTT.

On this clone itself: Other DNA sequences within the sample encode an identical CDR3. The J gene is TRBJ2-7, the V gene TRBV5-1; 8 bases map to TRBD2. There are 14 residues in the CDR3. Germline V gene sequence: CDR1 SGHRS, CDR2 YFSETQ. After removal of 2 bases from V and 0 bases from J, the junction contained 1 base not matched to a gene. This chain's CDR3 is CASSFSGSSYEQYF. CDR3 nucleotide sequence: TGCGCCAGCAGCTTCAGCGGGAGCTCCTACGAGCAGTACTTC.

V usage is TRBV30 and J usage is TRBJ2-1; maybe TRBD2 (7 bases). The CDR3 is 14 residues long. Between the trimmed V and J ends, which lost 4 bases and 2 bases, there was a span of 12 bases. CDR1 and CDR2 from the germline V gene are GTSNPN and SVGIG (reference sequence). The CDR3 DNA reads TGTGCCTGGACACGCGGGGGCCCCTACAATGAGCAGTTCTTC. Amino acid sequence: CAWTRGGPYNEQFF.

The rearrangement links TRBV30 to TRBJ1-1; the D gene is possibly TRBD1 (5 bases). The V and J ends lost 5 bases and 0 bases respectively, with 13 bases between them. This CDR3 is 14 amino acids long. Germline assignment: CDR1 GTSNPN and CDR2 SVGIG (reference sequence). CDR3 region: CAWGGRQLNTEAFF. DNA for the CDR3: TGTGCCTGGGGGGGACGACAGCTGAACACTGAAGCTTTCTTT.

The J gene is TRBJ1-4, the V gene TRBV7-9; D may be TRBD1 (5 bases). The V and J ends lost 5 bases and 3 bases respectively, with 13 bases between them. Germline V gene data show CDR1 as SEHNR and CDR2 as FQNEAQ (reference sequence). The CDR3 totals 15 residues. The CDR3: CASSARRDSNEKLFF. The CDR3 DNA sequence: TGTGCCAGCAGCGCGCGACGGGACTCTAATGAAAAACTGTTTTTT.

This clone was observed a single time. J is TRBJ2-1 and V is TRBV18; D tentatively fits TRBD1 or TRBD2 (5 bases each). From germline, CDR1 is KGHSH and CDR2 LQKENI. The CDR3 is 14 residues long. V was trimmed by 3 bases and J by 8 bases, leaving 14 bases between them. The CDR3 sequence is CASSPGDLGYEQFF. The CDR3 nucleotides are TGTGCCAGCTCACCCGGGGACCTGGGCTATGAGCAGTTCTTC. Full variable domain (rest looked up from reference TRBV18 and TRBJ2-1): NAGVMQNPRHLVRRRGQEARLRCSPMKGHSHVYWYRQLPEEGLKFMVYLQKENIIDESGMPKERFSAEFPKEGPSILRIQQVVRGDSAAYFCASSPGDLGYEQFFGPGTRLTVL.

The chain uses TRBV11-1 and TRBJ2-7, with D uncertain. CDR1 and CDR2 from the germline V gene are SGHAT and FQDESV (reference sequence). V was cut by 4 bases and J by 3 bases, with 16 bases left in between. The CDR3 extends over 15 amino acids. The CDR3, as DNA: TGTGCCAGCAGCTCCCGCCGGGTAGCCCACTACGAGCAGTACTTC. Translation gives CASSSRRVAHYEQYF.

The CDR3 region is CASSFLQGQETQYF. In DNA form, the CDR3 reads TGTGCCAGCAGCTTTTTACAGGGACAAGAGACCCAGTACTTC. The V gene is TRBV7-9, the J gene TRBJ2-5; maybe TRBD1 (6 bases). Germline CDR1 is SEHNR and CDR2 is FQNEAQ (reference sequence). This CDR3 has 14 amino acids. The V and J ends lost 3 bases and 2 bases respectively, with 10 bases between them.

In its sample, this clone was seen a few times. The same CDR3 arises from other DNA sequences in this sample as well. This chain connects TRBV28 to TRBJ1-1; D is unresolved. Per germline, CDR1 MDHEN and CDR2 SYDVKM. The CDR3 runs 10 residues. V lost 5 bases and J 5 bases, leaving 3 bases between the germline ends. The CDR3 nucleotides read TGTGCCAGCAGTACAACTGAAGCTTTCTTT. Its protein is CASSTTEAFF.

This rearrangement joins TRBV4-3 to TRBJ2-7; D possibly corresponds to TRBD1 (6 bases). This CDR3 is 15 amino acids long. V gave up 4 bases and J gave up 3 bases, with 16 bases separating them. Germline V gives CDR1 LGHNA, CDR2 YSLEER. CDR3 residues: CASSRITGNGYEQYF. CDR3 in DNA: TGCGCCAGCAGCCGTATAACAGGGAATGGCTACGAGCAGTACTTC.

This chain joins TRBV14 and TRBJ2-7, with 9 bases fitting TRBD2. J lost 4 bases, V lost 4 bases, and 2 bases had no gene match. The germline V gene encodes CDR1 SGHDN and CDR2 FVKESK. The CDR3 is 13 residues long. Here the CDR3 reads CASSLAGDYEQYF. DNA for the CDR3: TGTGCCAGCAGCCTAGCGGGAGATTACGAGCAGTACTTC.

The rearrangement joins TRBV27 to TRBJ2-3; tentatively, D is TRBD2 (6 bases). The CDR3 is made up of 13 amino acids. Germline V gene data show CDR1 as MNHEY and CDR2 as SMNVEV (reference sequence). Trimming removed 6 bases at V and 6 bases at J, with 13 bases between. The CDR3 reads CASSLAPWDTQYF. DNA of the CDR3: TGTGCCAGCAGCCTAGCGCCCTGGGATACGCAGTATTTT.

The chain joins TRBV28 to TRBJ2-7; 9 positions match TRBD2. V lost 2 bases to trimming and J lost 7 bases; unmatched junction nucleotides: 6. Per germline, CDR1 MDHEN and CDR2 SYDVKM. CDR3 length: 14 amino acids. In DNA, the CDR3 is TGTGCCAGCAGTTTAGCTAGCGGGATCTCTGAGCAGTACTTC. Translated, it gives CASSLASGISEQYF.

The rearrangement uses TRBV19 and TRBJ1-1; D not certain. Germline loops: CDR1 LNHDA, CDR2 SQIVND (reference sequence). V lost 0 bases and J 5 bases, leaving 16 bases between the germline ends. This CDR3 contains 16 residues. The CDR3 is CASSIDGESWWTEAFF. The CDR3 nucleotides are TGTGCCAGTAGTATAGATGGGGAGTCTTGGTGGACTGAAGCTTTCTTT. Together with reference TRBV19 and TRBJ1-1, the CDR3 gives the full variable domain: DGGITQSPKYLFRKEGQNVTLSCEQNLNHDAMYWYRQDPGQGLRLIYYSQIVNDFQKGDIAEGYSVSREKKESFPLTVTSAQKNPTAFYLCASSIDGESWWTEAFFGQGTRLTVV.

This clone turned up a few times. The genes are TRBV19 and TRBJ1-1; no definite D call. The germline CDR1 and CDR2 sequences are LNHDA and SQIVND (reference sequence). The germline V and J ends were trimmed by 7 bases and 0 bases, with 9 bases remaining between them. CDR3 length: 13 residues. CDR3 coding DNA: TGTGCCAGTACCCCGGACCTGAACACTGAAGCTTTCTTT. The encoded protein is CASTPDLNTEAFF. The whole variable domain, remainder taken from reference TRBV19 and TRBJ1-1, is DGGITQSPKYLFRKEGQNVTLSCEQNLNHDAMYWYRQDPGQGLRLIYYSQIVNDFQKGDIAEGYSVSREKKESFPLTVTSAQKNPTAFYLCASTPDLNTEAFFGQGTRLTVV.

This clone appeared a few times. This rearrangement joins TRBV5-4 to TRBJ2-1, with 8 nucleotides matching TRBD2. CDR1 SGHNT and CDR2 YYREEE come from the germline V gene (reference sequence). This CDR3 contains 14 residues. V dropped 5 bases and J dropped 3; count of bases not matched to a gene: 4. The CDR3 region is CASRDGTSYNEQFF. The DNA of the CDR3 is TGTGCCAGCAGGGATGGGACTAGCTACAATGAGCAGTTCTTC.

This chain connects TRBV11-2 to TRBJ2-7; D is perhaps TRBD2 (6 bases). Per the germline V gene, CDR1 is SGHAT and CDR2 is FQNNGV. This CDR3 comprises 14 residues. V lost 2 bases to trimming and J lost 7 bases, with 15 bases between them. This chain's CDR3 is CASSLLNSGREQYF. The CDR3 coding sequence is TGTGCCAGCAGCTTATTAAATTCAGGGAGGGAGCAGTACTTC.

This clone was detected once. CDR3 DNA sequence: TGTGCCAGCAGTTTAGACAGGGCCGTCGAGCAGTACTTC. Translated: CASSLDRAVEQYF. The chain carries TRBV28 and TRBJ2-7; the match to TRBD1 covers 7 bases. The CDR3 length is 13 residues. CDR1 MDHEN and CDR2 SYDVKM come from the germline V gene. V was clipped by 2 bases and J by 6 bases; unmatched bases: 4.

The V call is TRBV9, the J call TRBJ2-7; no reliable D call. Germline values: CDR1 SGDLS, CDR2 YYNGEE. Trimming took off 4 bases at V and 1 base at J, with 18 bases between the two ends. This CDR3 contains 16 residues. CDR3 bases: TGTGCCAGCAGCCCCGCTGCCCGTACTGCTTCCTACGAGCAGTACTTC. Translating it yields CASSPAARTASYEQYF. The full variable domain, rest sourced from reference TRBV9 and TRBJ2-7, is DSGVTQTPKHLITATGQRVTLRCSPRSGDLSVYWYQQSLDQGLQFLIQYYNGEERAKGNILERFSAQQFPDLHSELNLSSLELGDSALYFCASSPAARTASYEQYFGPGTRLTVT.